This entry features one TCR beta chain sequence. This sample is part of a study of response to subunit inactivated influenza vaccine. The CDR3 runs 15 residues. V was cut by 2 bases and J by 0 bases, with 8 bases left in between. The germline CDR1 and CDR2 sequences are MNHEY and SVGEGT. MiXCR was run by TCRdb on the RT-PCR reads, yielding one entry per CDR3 protein. The repertoire includes 500,000 to 700,000 distinct CDR3 sequences, roughly 25% of them detected once, and approximately 3% sits in the top ten. This same sample was also taken into another study, of T cells expressing NK-cell markers. Turning to that study: Making the TCR beta cDNA relied on 5'RACE template switching with UMIs.

The starting material was CD4+ T cells sorted from PBMCs, obtained roughly 13 days after vaccination. This clonotype was sampled from a man in his fifties or sixties who received an inactivated influenza vaccine. V is TRBV6-2 or TRBV6-3 and J is TRBJ2-1; TRBD1 might be the D (5 bases). The CDR3 protein is CASSYGALSYNEQFF. The CDR3 region has the DNA TGTGCCAGCAGTTACGGGGCTCTCTCCTACAATGAGCAGTTCTTC.